The rows below give T cell receptor beta chains drawn from one sample of a study of T-cell reconstitution after alpha-beta-depleted transplantation in children. Using its own MiXCR run on the PCR reads, TCRdb lists one record per CDR3 protein. The table lists some 520,000 distinct CDR3 sequences, about 33% of them singletons. Sequenced here: PBMCs from the stem cell graft donor, sampled from the stem cell graft. The receptor source for this set is a human donor who donated a stem cell graft to a child with aplastic anemia. Both conserved end residues are part of each CDR3. D genes are given only for firm matches. Clone size is given for some rows only: seen once, a few or many times, or a class if the clone is expanded.

J: TRBJ2-1
V: TRBV14
D: -
size: -
DNA: TGTGCCAGCAGCCAAGATCTCAGGACTGGTCGGCAGTTCTTC
CDR3: CASSQDLRTGRQFF

J: TRBJ2-4
V: TRBV5-1
D: TRBD1
size: -
DNA: TGCGCCAGCAGGCAGGGGGCCTCAAACATTCAGTACTTC
CDR3: CASRQGASNIQYF

J: TRBJ2-7
V: TRBV20-1
D: -
size: few
DNA: TGCAGTGCCTTCCCGGCGGGGACTTTCAAGTACGAGCAGTACTTC
CDR3: CSAFPAGTFKYEQYF

J: TRBJ1-1
V: TRBV5-1
D: -
size: -
DNA: TGCGCCAGCAGCTTGGAGGGAGGGTATGAAGCTTTCTTT
CDR3: CASSLEGGYEAFF

J: TRBJ2-1
V: TRBV20-1
D: -
size: -
DNA: TGCAGTGCTAGAAAAAACTTAGGGAGGAATGAGCAGTTCTTC
CDR3: CSARKNLGRNEQFF

J: TRBJ2-1
V: TRBV2
D: TRBD1
size: few
DNA: TGTGCCTGCCCCTTTAGGACAGGGAACAATGAGCAGTTCTTC
CDR3: CACPFRTGNNEQFF

J: TRBJ2-3
V: TRBV12-3/TRBV12-4
D: -
size: few
DNA: TGTGCCAGCAGTTTTCCGGGCCGGGCGGATACGCAGTATTTT
CDR3: CASSFPGRADTQYF

J: TRBJ1-2
V: TRBV11-2
D: -
size: -
DNA: TGTGCCAGCAGCCCTGCAAGTGGGGGACAAAACTATGGCTACACCTTC
CDR3: CASSPASGGQNYGYTF

J: TRBJ1-3
V: TRBV6-1
D: -
size: -
DNA: TGTGCCAGCACCAAATCTTCGGCCAGGGGCACCATATATTTT
CDR3: CASTKSSARGTIYF

J: TRBJ2-1
V: TRBV20-1
D: -
size: -
DNA: TGCAGTGCTAGAGGGGGAGAGAGCTCCTACAATGAGCAGTTCTTC
CDR3: CSARGGESSYNEQFF

J: TRBJ2-7
V: TRBV27
D: TRBD1
size: -
DNA: TGTGCCAGCAGTCTGACAGGGGAATACGAGCAGTACTTC
CDR3: CASSLTGEYEQYF

J: TRBJ2-7
V: TRBV7-6
D: -
size: -
DNA: TGTGCCAGCAGCTCGGGGTCCCTAGGGCCGTCCTACGAGCAGTACTTC
CDR3: CASSSGSLGPSYEQYF

J: TRBJ2-3
V: TRBV24-1
D: TRBD1
size: once
DNA: TGTGCCACCAGTGATTGGGGACAGGGGGTTTATACGCAGTATTTT
CDR3: CATSDWGQGVYTQYF

J: TRBJ2-1
V: TRBV3-1
D: -
size: once
DNA: TGTGCCAGCAGTCCGAGGAGCAAGGGGCACAATGAGCAGTTCTTC
CDR3: CASSPRSKGHNEQFF

J: TRBJ2-1
V: TRBV18
D: TRBD2
size: -
DNA: TGTGCCAGCTCACTCACTAGCGGGAGGGAAAGTGAGCAGTTCTTC
CDR3: CASSLTSGRESEQFF

J: TRBJ2-7
V: TRBV3-1
D: TRBD2
size: -
DNA: TGTGCCAGCAGCTATACTAGCGGGCCGAGCTACGAGCAGTACTTC
CDR3: CASSYTSGPSYEQYF

J: TRBJ2-7
V: TRBV7-9
D: -
size: -
DNA: TGTGCCAGCGGCGATGACTCCTACGAGCAGTACTTC
CDR3: CASGDDSYEQYF

J: TRBJ1-1
V: TRBV29-1
D: TRBD1
size: few
DNA: TGCAGCGTCCTAGGACAGGGCGGAGCTGAAGCTTTCTTT
CDR3: CSVLGQGGAEAFF

J: TRBJ2-5
V: TRBV29-1
D: -
size: -
DNA: TGCAGCGTGGGGATTAGTAGCGGAGTCCAAGAGACCCAGTACTTC
CDR3: CSVGISSGVQETQYF

J: TRBJ2-7
V: TRBV2
D: TRBD2
size: -
DNA: TGTGCCAGCAGTGGGACTAGCGGTACCTACGAGCAGTACTTC
CDR3: CASSGTSGTYEQYF

J: TRBJ1-5
V: TRBV12-3/TRBV12-4
D: -
size: -
DNA: TGTGCCAGCAGTCGAGGGGTGAGCAATCAGCCCCAGCATTTT
CDR3: CASSRGVSNQPQHF

J: TRBJ2-1
V: TRBV27
D: -
size: -
DNA: TGTGCCAGCAGTTTAGGGGGACTCTCTGGGTCCAATGAGCAGTTCTTC
CDR3: CASSLGGLSGSNEQFF

J: TRBJ2-2
V: TRBV19
D: TRBD2
size: few
DNA: TGTGCCAGTCGACTAGCGGGATCCACCGGGGAGCTGTTTTTT
CDR3: CASRLAGSTGELFF

J: TRBJ2-1
V: TRBV19
D: -
size: -
DNA: TGTGCCAGTAGGATGGCGGGCGGAGCCTACAATGAGCAGTTCTTC
CDR3: CASRMAGGAYNEQFF

J: TRBJ1-1
V: TRBV20-1
D: -
size: -
DNA: TGCAGTGCTAGAGAAGGGTATGGGACTGAAGCTTTCTTT
CDR3: CSAREGYGTEAFF

J: TRBJ2-1
V: TRBV7-9
D: TRBD2
size: -
DNA: TGTGCCAGCAGCGCTGGGGGCGGGAGGTCGGATGAGCAGTTCTTC
CDR3: CASSAGGGRSDEQFF

J: TRBJ1-2
V: TRBV5-4
D: TRBD1
size: -
DNA: TGTGCCAGCAGCTTGGCCCCCCGACAGGGCAACATGGGTAACTATGGCTACACCTTC
CDR3: CASSLAPRQGNMGNYGYTF

J: TRBJ1-1
V: TRBV19
D: -
size: -
DNA: TGTGCCAGTAGTAAGGGTCCGAGGGCTTTCTTT
CDR3: CASSKGPRAFF

J: TRBJ2-4
V: TRBV4-2
D: -
size: -
DNA: TGTGCCAGCAGCCAAGATCTGGGAGAAGGTGCCAAAAACATTCAGTACTTC
CDR3: CASSQDLGEGAKNIQYF

J: TRBJ2-1
V: TRBV20-1
D: TRBD2
size: few
DNA: TGCAGTGCTTCAGCCGGGTTAGCGGGAGGGCCTTCCAATGAGCAGTTCTTC
CDR3: CSASAGLAGGPSNEQFF

J: TRBJ2-1
V: TRBV24-1
D: TRBD1
size: -
DNA: TGTGCCACCAGTGACCTAGGACAGGGAGCAAGGAATGAGCAGTTCTTC
CDR3: CATSDLGQGARNEQFF

J: TRBJ2-3
V: TRBV7-2
D: TRBD2
size: few
DNA: TGTGCCAGCAGCTTAGCGACTAGCGGGGGCACAGATACGCAGTATTTT
CDR3: CASSLATSGGTDTQYF

J: TRBJ2-7
V: TRBV5-6
D: TRBD1
size: many
DNA: TGTGCCAGCAGCCTGGACCTGACAGGGGGCAGGAACGAGCAGTACTTC
CDR3: CASSLDLTGGRNEQYF

J: TRBJ1-2
V: TRBV6-1
D: TRBD1
size: few
DNA: TGTGCCAGCAGTCAAGGACAGGGGGATTATGGCTACACCTTC
CDR3: CASSQGQGDYGYTF

J: TRBJ1-1
V: TRBV3-1
D: -
size: few
DNA: TGTGCCAGCAGCCAACGAGGGGAAGCTTTCTTT
CDR3: CASSQRGEAFF

J: TRBJ1-5
V: TRBV28
D: -
size: -
DNA: TGTGCCAGCAGTTTTCAGCTTCAGCCCCAGCATTTT
CDR3: CASSFQLQPQHF

J: TRBJ2-7
V: TRBV20-1
D: -
size: few
DNA: TGCAGTGCGCAGACAGGTAGCCGGCATGGCTTC
CDR3: CSAQTGSRHGF

J: TRBJ2-3
V: TRBV15
D: -
size: once
DNA: TGTGCCACCAGCAGAGATTTGTTCCCAGATACGCAGTATTTT
CDR3: CATSRDLFPDTQYF

J: TRBJ1-5
V: TRBV12-3/TRBV12-4
D: -
size: -
DNA: TGTGCCAGCAGTTTATTGGGGGGCGCCCAGCCCCAGCATTTT
CDR3: CASSLLGGAQPQHF

J: TRBJ2-7
V: TRBV7-2
D: -
size: -
DNA: TGTGCCAGCAGCTTTGCTAACTCCTACGAGCAGTACTTC
CDR3: CASSFANSYEQYF

J: TRBJ1-2
V: TRBV4-3
D: TRBD1
size: -
DNA: TGCGCCAGCAGCCCTTGGACAGGGCAGGGCTACACCTTC
CDR3: CASSPWTGQGYTF